This record concerns one TCR beta chain sequence. The antigen is unknown. Reverse transcription of extracted RNA yielded cDNA, which provided the sequencing template. The data were produced by immunoSEQ multiplex PCR, yet TCRdb's version contains in-frame clones alone and is incomplete. The repertoire consists of around 150,000 clones, with approximately 65% occurring once and the leading ten covering 35% to 45%. The data stem from a study of CD8+ T cells in alopecia areata. Whole-study findings and limits: TCR sharing across patients was less clear than in mice, possibly HLA-related.

Trimming removed 4 bases at V and 1 base at J, with 19 bases between. Germline values: CDR1 SQVTM, CDR2 ANQGSEA. There are 16 residues in the CDR3. V gene TRBV29-1 combines with J gene TRBJ2-5; D unclear. The receptor was isolated from a human donor in good health. Specimen: CD8+ T cells sorted from blood. The DNA for the CDR3 is TGCAGCGTTGTTGGGCTAGAAGGCCCTATCCAAGAGACCCAGTACTTC. It is translated as CSVVGLEGPIQETQYF.